Listed below are T cell receptor beta chains from one sample, sequenced in a study of beta chain features in type 1 diabetes. Here immunoSEQ multiplex PCR was the method, and the copy in TCRdb shows in-frame clones only, minus some. The table records 250,000 to 350,000 clones, about 15% of them present only once. Sequencing was carried out using naive CD4+ T cells from blood. These receptors were obtained from a man younger than 30 with type 1 diabetes. Each CDR3 is given with its conserved first and last residue. The order of the fields is J gene, D gene, clone size, V gene, CDR3 DNA, CDR3 protein. The D gene is left open where the match is weak. Clone size appears in some rows only: once, few, many, or a class for an expanded clone.

j_call: TRBJ2-7
d_call: NA
clone_size: NA
v_call: TRBV23-1
cdr3_nt: TGCGCCAGCAGTCAAAAATACTACGAGCAGTACTTC
cdr3_aa: CASSQKYYEQYF

j_call: TRBJ1-2
d_call: NA
clone_size: NA
v_call: TRBV7-5
cdr3_nt: TGTGTCAGTAGGCAAGTCGGTCAGGGCTGTTATGGCTACACCTTC
cdr3_aa: CVSRQVGQGCYGYTF

j_call: TRBJ2-3
d_call: NA
clone_size: NA
v_call: TRBV11-3
cdr3_nt: TGTGCCAGCAAGGCAGGGCCACCAGCAGATACGCAGTATTTT
cdr3_aa: CASKAGPPADTQYF

j_call: TRBJ1-2
d_call: NA
clone_size: few
v_call: TRBV7-9
cdr3_nt: TGTGCCAGCAGAGCCGGACAGTCCGTTGGCTACACCTTC
cdr3_aa: CASRAGQSVGYTF

j_call: TRBJ1-1
d_call: NA
clone_size: few
v_call: TRBV6-6
cdr3_nt: TGTGCCAGCAGTTATATCGGGGGGAACACTGAAGCTTTCTTT
cdr3_aa: CASSYIGGNTEAFF

j_call: TRBJ2-7
d_call: TRBD1
clone_size: few
v_call: TRBV29-1
cdr3_nt: TGCAGCGTTCGTCCCGGGACAGGTTACGAGCAGTACTTC
cdr3_aa: CSVRPGTGYEQYF

j_call: TRBJ2-3
d_call: TRBD2
clone_size: few
v_call: TRBV11-2
cdr3_nt: TGTGCCAGCAGCCCTACTAGCGGGGGGGCGGTTGATACGCAGTATTTT
cdr3_aa: CASSPTSGGAVDTQYF

j_call: TRBJ1-2
d_call: TRBD1
clone_size: few
v_call: TRBV5-6
cdr3_nt: TGTGCCAGCAGCCAGGGACAGGGGAGGCATGGCTACACCTTC
cdr3_aa: CASSQGQGRHGYTF

j_call: TRBJ1-2
d_call: TRBD1
clone_size: few
v_call: TRBV9
cdr3_nt: TGTGCCAGCAGCCTCAGACAGGGCGGCTATGGCTACACCTTC
cdr3_aa: CASSLRQGGYGYTF

j_call: TRBJ2-7
d_call: TRBD1
clone_size: NA
v_call: TRBV5-1
cdr3_nt: TGCGCCAGCAGCTATTTAACCGGGACAGGGGGACCCGAGCAGTACTTC
cdr3_aa: CASSYLTGTGGPEQYF

j_call: TRBJ2-5
d_call: NA
clone_size: NA
v_call: TRBV4-1
cdr3_nt: TGCGCCAGCAGCCAAGGTTGGGTCGACCCGGTCGGGGAGACCCAGTACTTC
cdr3_aa: CASSQGWVDPVGETQYF

j_call: TRBJ2-5
d_call: NA
clone_size: NA
v_call: TRBV27
cdr3_nt: TGTGCCAGCATATCCCCAGGGAAAGAGACCCAGTACTTC
cdr3_aa: CASISPGKETQYF

j_call: TRBJ2-1
d_call: TRBD2
clone_size: NA
v_call: TRBV9
cdr3_nt: TGTGCCAGCAGCGTAGATTACGCGGGAGTGGTCTACAATGAGCAGTTCTTC
cdr3_aa: CASSVDYAGVVYNEQFF

j_call: TRBJ2-5
d_call: NA
clone_size: NA
v_call: TRBV5-1
cdr3_nt: TGCGCCAGCAGCGGCGGGTCCCAAGAGACCCAGTACTTC
cdr3_aa: CASSGGSQETQYF

j_call: TRBJ1-1
d_call: NA
clone_size: few
v_call: TRBV9
cdr3_nt: TGTGCCAGCAGCTCACGGACAGAGAGCACTGAAGCTTTCTTT
cdr3_aa: CASSSRTESTEAFF

j_call: TRBJ1-6
d_call: NA
clone_size: few
v_call: TRBV18
cdr3_nt: TGTGCCAGCTCACAAGCGCGGGGGGCGTACAATTCACCCCTCCACTTT
cdr3_aa: CASSQARGAYNSPLHF

j_call: TRBJ2-2
d_call: NA
clone_size: few
v_call: TRBV27
cdr3_nt: TGTGCCAGCAGCTCGAGCACTCCCGCCGGGGAGCTGTTTTTT
cdr3_aa: CASSSSTPAGELFF

j_call: TRBJ2-5
d_call: TRBD2
clone_size: NA
v_call: TRBV2
cdr3_nt: TGTGCCAGCAGTCTTAGCGGGGGGGCCGTGAAGACCCAGTACTTC
cdr3_aa: CASSLSGGAVKTQYF

j_call: TRBJ2-5
d_call: NA
clone_size: few
v_call: TRBV2
cdr3_nt: TGTGCCAGCAGTGTCCAACGGGGAGAGACCCAGTACTTC
cdr3_aa: CASSVQRGETQYF

j_call: TRBJ2-3
d_call: NA
clone_size: few
v_call: TRBV5-1
cdr3_nt: TGCGCCAGCTGGGGGATACCGGGACACGGAAAAGATACGCAGTATTTT
cdr3_aa: CASWGIPGHGKDTQYF

j_call: TRBJ2-1
d_call: NA
clone_size: few
v_call: TRBV30
cdr3_nt: TGTGCCTGGAGGGTAACTGGGGCGTACAATGAGCAGTTCTTC
cdr3_aa: CAWRVTGAYNEQFF

j_call: TRBJ1-2
d_call: TRBD1
clone_size: NA
v_call: TRBV30
cdr3_nt: TGTGCCTGGAGTGTACAGGGGATGTACACCTTC
cdr3_aa: CAWSVQGMYTF

j_call: TRBJ2-2
d_call: NA
clone_size: few
v_call: TRBV7-2
cdr3_nt: TGTGCCAGCAGCTTTGCGGCGGGTGCTCGGGGGCTGTTTTTT
cdr3_aa: CASSFAAGARGLFF

j_call: TRBJ1-3
d_call: NA
clone_size: NA
v_call: TRBV30
cdr3_nt: TGTGCCTGGAGTGCCGAACACTACTCTGGAAACACCATATATTTT
cdr3_aa: CAWSAEHYSGNTIYF

j_call: TRBJ2-1
d_call: TRBD2
clone_size: few
v_call: TRBV7-2
cdr3_nt: TGTGCCAGCAGCCAGCGGGGGAGCTCCTACAATGAGCAGTTCTTC
cdr3_aa: CASSQRGSSYNEQFF

j_call: TRBJ2-1
d_call: TRBD2
clone_size: NA
v_call: TRBV9
cdr3_nt: TGTGCCAGCAGCGTTCGCCGGGAGGGTCACAATGAGCAGTTCTTC
cdr3_aa: CASSVRREGHNEQFF

j_call: TRBJ2-7
d_call: NA
clone_size: NA
v_call: TRBV18
cdr3_nt: TGTGCCAGCTCCGAGGGCGGGACAGTGACCTACGAGCAGTACTTC
cdr3_aa: CASSEGGTVTYEQYF

j_call: TRBJ2-1
d_call: TRBD2
clone_size: NA
v_call: TRBV11-1
cdr3_nt: TGTGCCAGCAGCTTCGGACTAGCCCAGTATGAGCAGTTCTTC
cdr3_aa: CASSFGLAQYEQFF

j_call: TRBJ2-5
d_call: TRBD1
clone_size: NA
v_call: TRBV11-2
cdr3_nt: TGTGCCAGCAGACGTACAGGGGGCCTAGAGACCCAGTACTTC
cdr3_aa: CASRRTGGLETQYF

j_call: TRBJ2-5
d_call: TRBD2
clone_size: few
v_call: TRBV9
cdr3_nt: TGTGCCAGCAGCCGACTAGCGGGACAAGAGACCCAGTACTTC
cdr3_aa: CASSRLAGQETQYF

j_call: TRBJ2-3
d_call: NA
clone_size: NA
v_call: TRBV7-7
cdr3_nt: TGTGCCAGCAGCCCAGGGACTCCTTACACAGATACGCAGTATTTT
cdr3_aa: CASSPGTPYTDTQYF

j_call: TRBJ2-1
d_call: NA
clone_size: few
v_call: TRBV7-2
cdr3_nt: TGTGCCAGCAGCTTTAGGAGGGACTACAATGAGCAGTTCTTC
cdr3_aa: CASSFRRDYNEQFF

j_call: TRBJ2-2
d_call: TRBD2
clone_size: few
v_call: TRBV7-2
cdr3_nt: TGTGCCAGCAGCCCCCAAGGGACTAGTACCGGGGAGCTGTTTTTT
cdr3_aa: CASSPQGTSTGELFF

j_call: TRBJ2-7
d_call: NA
clone_size: NA
v_call: TRBV30
cdr3_nt: TGTGCCTGGAGTCCCTGGCCCCACGAGCAGTACTTC
cdr3_aa: CAWSPWPHEQYF

j_call: TRBJ2-2
d_call: NA
clone_size: few
v_call: TRBV9
cdr3_nt: TGTGCCAGCAGACGTGAACGGGCCGGGGAGCTGTTTTTT
cdr3_aa: CASRRERAGELFF

j_call: TRBJ1-1
d_call: NA
clone_size: few
v_call: TRBV18
cdr3_nt: TGTGCCAGCTCACGGACTAACACTGAAGCTTTCTTT
cdr3_aa: CASSRTNTEAFF

j_call: TRBJ1-4
d_call: NA
clone_size: NA
v_call: TRBV27
cdr3_nt: TGTGCCAGCACCCGACTGCGCCTGGAGGGGGAGGGTAATGAAAAACTGTTTTTT
cdr3_aa: CASTRLRLEGEGNEKLFF

j_call: TRBJ2-6
d_call: NA
clone_size: NA
v_call: TRBV2
cdr3_nt: TGTGCCAGCAGTGAAGAGGGGGCTGGGGCCAACGTCCTGACTTTC
cdr3_aa: CASSEEGAGANVLTF

j_call: TRBJ2-5
d_call: NA
clone_size: NA
v_call: TRBV2
cdr3_nt: TGTGCCAGCAGTGATGTCAGTCAAGAGACCCAGTACTTC
cdr3_aa: CASSDVSQETQYF

j_call: TRBJ1-5
d_call: NA
clone_size: NA
v_call: TRBV30
cdr3_nt: TGTGCCTGGAGCCCACAGCGCAATCAGCCCCAGCATTTT
cdr3_aa: CAWSPQRNQPQHF

j_call: TRBJ2-7
d_call: TRBD1
clone_size: NA
v_call: TRBV23-1
cdr3_nt: TGCGCCAGCAGTCTATGGACAGGGGGTCAATACGAGCAGTACTTC
cdr3_aa: CASSLWTGGQYEQYF

j_call: TRBJ2-7
d_call: TRBD2
clone_size: NA
v_call: TRBV30
cdr3_nt: TGTGCCTGGGGGGGAGGGCCAGGGCAGTACTTC
cdr3_aa: CAWGGGPGQYF

j_call: TRBJ1-1
d_call: TRBD1
clone_size: few
v_call: TRBV5-1
cdr3_nt: TGCGCCAGCAGCTGGGGACAGAGTAACACTGAAGCTTTCTTT
cdr3_aa: CASSWGQSNTEAFF

j_call: TRBJ1-5
d_call: TRBD1
clone_size: NA
v_call: TRBV15
cdr3_nt: TGTGCCACCAGCAGCGGACAGGGGCTGGGGGCCCAGCATTTT
cdr3_aa: CATSSGQGLGAQHF

j_call: TRBJ1-5
d_call: NA
clone_size: few
v_call: TRBV16
cdr3_nt: TGTGCCAGCTCTCCCGACAGGAAAAATCAGCCCCAGCATTTT
cdr3_aa: CASSPDRKNQPQHF

j_call: TRBJ1-5
d_call: TRBD1
clone_size: NA
v_call: TRBV7-2
cdr3_nt: TGTGCCAGCAGCTCCCGGGACAGAAATCAGCCCCAGCATTTT
cdr3_aa: CASSSRDRNQPQHF

j_call: TRBJ2-7
d_call: TRBD1
clone_size: few
v_call: TRBV6-1
cdr3_nt: TGTGCCAGCAGGGAAACCGGGACAGCAGGCTACGAGCAGTACTTC
cdr3_aa: CASRETGTAGYEQYF

j_call: TRBJ1-2
d_call: TRBD1
clone_size: few
v_call: TRBV30
cdr3_nt: TGTGCCTGGAGTGTACTTGGGACAGGGGGCTGGTATGGCTACACCTTC
cdr3_aa: CAWSVLGTGGWYGYTF

j_call: TRBJ2-7
d_call: TRBD1
clone_size: few
v_call: TRBV2
cdr3_nt: TGTGCCAGCAGCCGGGACAGGTCATCCTACGAGCAGTACTTC
cdr3_aa: CASSRDRSSYEQYF

j_call: TRBJ2-7
d_call: NA
clone_size: NA
v_call: TRBV4-3
cdr3_nt: TGCGCCAGCAGCCAAGAGTTCCGGGGGAAGCAGTACTTC
cdr3_aa: CASSQEFRGKQYF

j_call: TRBJ2-7
d_call: TRBD2
clone_size: few
v_call: TRBV5-1
cdr3_nt: TGCGCCAGCAGCTTGAGGCGGCGGGAGGACTACGAGCAGTACTTC
cdr3_aa: CASSLRRREDYEQYF

j_call: TRBJ2-7
d_call: TRBD1
clone_size: few
v_call: TRBV27
cdr3_nt: TGTGCCAGCAACTCCTTTCTTATTGGACAGGGGGGCGAGCAGTACTTC
cdr3_aa: CASNSFLIGQGGEQYF

j_call: TRBJ2-7
d_call: TRBD2
clone_size: few
v_call: TRBV9
cdr3_nt: TGTGCCAGCAGCGTTGATGGCGGGAGTACCTACGAGCAGTACTTC
cdr3_aa: CASSVDGGSTYEQYF

j_call: TRBJ2-3
d_call: NA
clone_size: NA
v_call: TRBV27
cdr3_nt: TGTGCCAGCAGTCCCGCGGCAGATACGCAGTATTTT
cdr3_aa: CASSPAADTQYF

j_call: TRBJ1-5
d_call: TRBD1
clone_size: few
v_call: TRBV7-2
cdr3_nt: TGTGCCAGCAGGACAGGGAATACGGGGGATACGCGCCAGCCCCAGCATTTT
cdr3_aa: CASRTGNTGDTRQPQHF

j_call: TRBJ1-1
d_call: NA
clone_size: few
v_call: TRBV19
cdr3_nt: TGTGCCAGTAGTCCGAGAGACAAAGTGAACACTGAAGCTTTCTTT
cdr3_aa: CASSPRDKVNTEAFF

j_call: TRBJ2-2
d_call: TRBD1
clone_size: few
v_call: TRBV10-3
cdr3_nt: TGTGCCATCAGACAGGGGGCTGGTTTAACCGGGGAGCTGTTTTTT
cdr3_aa: CAIRQGAGLTGELFF